These T cell receptor beta chains were read from a single sample in a study of Ad26.COV2.S vaccination and SARS-CoV-2 variants. TCRdb keeps only in-frame clones here, not all; method: immunoSEQ multiplex PCR. The sample yields some 290,000 clones, just over 85% seen once. Sequencing used peripheral blood, obtained in a trial of Ad26.COV2.S vaccine versus placebo. These receptors were obtained from a person between 18 and 60 years old who received the Ad26.COV2.S COVID-19 vaccine or a placebo. Both conserved end residues are part of each CDR3. A D gene is named only where the DNA matches it firmly. Rows give clone size only sometimes, using once, few, many, or a class for an expanded clone.

v_gene: TRBV7-9; abundance: NA; j_gene: TRBJ1-1; d_gene: NA; CDR3aa: CASRPQELNTEAFF; CDR3nt: TGTGCCAGCAGACCCCAGGAATTGAACACTGAAGCTTTCTTT
v_gene: TRBV11-2; abundance: NA; j_gene: TRBJ1-2; d_gene: NA; CDR3aa: CASSQLGYGYTF; CDR3nt: TGTGCCAGCAGTCAACTAGGGTATGGCTACACCTTC
v_gene: TRBV7-2; abundance: NA; j_gene: TRBJ2-7; d_gene: TRBD1; CDR3aa: CASRSDRGRGYEQYF; CDR3nt: TGTGCCAGCAGGTCAGACAGGGGAAGAGGGTACGAGCAGTACTTC
v_gene: TRBV30; abundance: NA; j_gene: TRBJ1-5; d_gene: NA; CDR3aa: CAWSVRQPDQPQHF; CDR3nt: TGTGCCTGGAGTGTACGACAGCCCGATCAGCCCCAGCATTTT
v_gene: TRBV7-9; abundance: NA; j_gene: TRBJ1-5; d_gene: NA; CDR3aa: CASTTGGSNQPQHF; CDR3nt: TGTGCCAGCACCACCGGAGGGAGCAATCAGCCCCAGCATTTT
v_gene: TRBV30; abundance: NA; j_gene: TRBJ2-2; d_gene: NA; CDR3aa: CAWSWGGGTGELFF; CDR3nt: TGTGCCTGGAGTTGGGGGGGCGGCACCGGAGAGCTGTTTTTT
v_gene: TRBV5-6; abundance: NA; j_gene: TRBJ2-5; d_gene: NA; CDR3aa: CASSPGAGRETQYF; CDR3nt: TGTGCCAGCAGCCCGGGGGCGGGGAGGGAGACCCAGTACTTC
v_gene: TRBV12-3/TRBV12-4; abundance: NA; j_gene: TRBJ1-2; d_gene: NA; CDR3aa: CASSMGRGYTF; CDR3nt: TGTGCCAGCAGCATGGGGCGTGGCTACACCTTC
v_gene: TRBV20-1; abundance: NA; j_gene: TRBJ2-5; d_gene: TRBD1; CDR3aa: CSASSWDRQETQYF; CDR3nt: TGCAGTGCTAGTTCTTGGGACAGACAAGAGACCCAGTACTTC
v_gene: TRBV9; abundance: NA; j_gene: TRBJ2-7; d_gene: TRBD2; CDR3aa: CASSPFGMAGGQYEQYF; CDR3nt: TGTGCCAGCAGTCCCTTTGGGATGGCGGGGGGGCAATACGAGCAGTACTTC
v_gene: TRBV29-1; abundance: NA; j_gene: TRBJ2-2; d_gene: TRBD1; CDR3aa: CSGTGVAGELFF; CDR3nt: TGCAGCGGGACAGGGGTGGCCGGGGAGCTGTTTTTT
v_gene: TRBV7-2; abundance: NA; j_gene: TRBJ1-2; d_gene: TRBD1; CDR3aa: CASSFTGGQYGYTF; CDR3nt: TGTGCCAGCTCCTTCACAGGGGGCCAGTATGGCTACACCTTC
v_gene: TRBV6-2/TRBV6-3; abundance: few; j_gene: TRBJ1-5; d_gene: NA; CDR3aa: CASSYDSDSRDLSNQPQHF; CDR3nt: TGTGCCAGCAGTTACGACTCGGACAGTCGGGATTTGAGCAATCAGCCCCAGCATTTT
v_gene: TRBV19; abundance: NA; j_gene: TRBJ1-2; d_gene: NA; CDR3aa: CASSIQDSGYTF; CDR3nt: TGTGCCAGTAGTATTCAGGATTCTGGCTACACCTTC
v_gene: TRBV12-5; abundance: NA; j_gene: TRBJ1-2; d_gene: NA; CDR3aa: CASGERQWGYGYTF; CDR3nt: TGTGCTAGTGGTGAAAGACAGTGGGGCTATGGCTACACCTTC
v_gene: TRBV30; abundance: once; j_gene: TRBJ1-2; d_gene: NA; CDR3aa: CAWIKRRVGYTF; CDR3nt: TGTGCCTGGATTAAACGAAGGGTCGGCTACACCTTC
v_gene: TRBV19; abundance: NA; j_gene: TRBJ1-4; d_gene: NA; CDR3aa: CASSPDPGPWKLFF; CDR3nt: TGTGCCAGTAGTCCGGATCCGGGACCCTGGAAACTGTTTTTT
v_gene: TRBV5-1; abundance: NA; j_gene: TRBJ1-2; d_gene: NA; CDR3aa: CASSLDGRGYGYTF; CDR3nt: TGCGCCAGCAGCTTGGATGGCAGGGGCTATGGCTACACCTTC
v_gene: TRBV15; abundance: once; j_gene: TRBJ2-7; d_gene: NA; CDR3aa: CATSRDGNRYEQYF; CDR3nt: TGTGCCACCAGCAGAGACGGAAACAGATACGAGCAGTACTTC
v_gene: TRBV10-2; abundance: few; j_gene: TRBJ1-1; d_gene: NA; CDR3aa: CATRWGTEAFF; CDR3nt: TGCGCCACTAGGTGGGGCACTGAAGCTTTCTTT
v_gene: TRBV5-1; abundance: once; j_gene: TRBJ2-7; d_gene: NA; CDR3aa: CASSLNSMGEQYF; CDR3nt: TGCGCCAGCAGCTTGAACTCAATGGGGGAGCAGTACTTC
v_gene: TRBV7-2; abundance: NA; j_gene: TRBJ2-7; d_gene: TRBD2; CDR3aa: CASSRRLAGASGEQYF; CDR3nt: TGTGCCAGCAGCCGCAGACTAGCGGGGGCGTCGGGCGAGCAGTACTTC
v_gene: TRBV6-5; abundance: NA; j_gene: TRBJ2-7; d_gene: TRBD1; CDR3aa: CASTSTGQGAYEQYF; CDR3nt: TGTGCCAGCACCTCCACCGGACAGGGGGCCTACGAGCAGTACTTC
v_gene: TRBV6-2/TRBV6-3; abundance: NA; j_gene: TRBJ1-2; d_gene: NA; CDR3aa: CASSYSPLVYTF; CDR3nt: TGTGCCAGCAGTTACTCCCCCCTGGTCTACACCTTC
v_gene: TRBV6-5; abundance: NA; j_gene: TRBJ2-1; d_gene: NA; CDR3aa: CASSYSSLAEQFF; CDR3nt: TGTGCCAGCAGTTACTCATCCTTAGCGGAGCAGTTCTTC
v_gene: TRBV9; abundance: once; j_gene: TRBJ2-6; d_gene: NA; CDR3aa: CASSVGGSSGANVLTF; CDR3nt: TGTGCCAGCAGCGTAGGGGGGAGCTCTGGGGCCAACGTCCTGACTTTC
v_gene: TRBV7-2; abundance: NA; j_gene: TRBJ1-5; d_gene: NA; CDR3aa: CASSSIRGRGDQPQHF; CDR3nt: TGTGCCAGCAGCTCCATCAGGGGAAGAGGCGATCAGCCCCAGCATTTT
v_gene: TRBV5-1; abundance: NA; j_gene: TRBJ2-1; d_gene: NA; CDR3aa: CASSFIGLSYNEQFF; CDR3nt: TGCGCCAGCAGCTTCATCGGACTCTCCTACAATGAGCAGTTCTTC
v_gene: TRBV18; abundance: once; j_gene: TRBJ2-2; d_gene: NA; CDR3aa: CASSYPRGANTGELFF; CDR3nt: TGTGCCAGCTCTTACCCCCGGGGTGCGAACACCGGGGAGCTGTTTTTT
v_gene: TRBV6-5; abundance: once; j_gene: TRBJ1-2; d_gene: NA; CDR3aa: CASSIAGGGYTF; CDR3nt: TGTGCCAGCAGTATTGCCGGGGGTGGCTACACCTTC
v_gene: TRBV18; abundance: NA; j_gene: TRBJ1-2; d_gene: TRBD1; CDR3aa: CASSPGTGGTYGYTF; CDR3nt: TGTGCCAGCTCACCAGGGACAGGGGGTACCTATGGCTACACCTTC
v_gene: TRBV5-1; abundance: once; j_gene: TRBJ2-7; d_gene: TRBD2; CDR3aa: CASSLRTSGGRSSYEQYF; CDR3nt: TGCGCCAGCAGCTTGAGGACTAGCGGGGGGCGCAGCTCCTACGAGCAGTACTTC
v_gene: TRBV5-1; abundance: NA; j_gene: TRBJ2-7; d_gene: NA; CDR3aa: CASSELSASYEQYF; CDR3nt: TGCGCCAGCAGTGAATTGTCAGCCTCCTACGAGCAGTACTTC
v_gene: TRBV7-3; abundance: NA; j_gene: TRBJ2-1; d_gene: NA; CDR3aa: CASSLTPGIGNEQFF; CDR3nt: TGTGCCAGCAGCTTAACACCGGGTATCGGCAATGAGCAGTTCTTC
v_gene: TRBV7-2; abundance: NA; j_gene: TRBJ1-2; d_gene: NA; CDR3aa: CASSLDREGGYTF; CDR3nt: TGTGCCAGCAGCTTAGACAGGGAGGGCGGCTACACCTTC
v_gene: TRBV7-9; abundance: NA; j_gene: TRBJ1-3; d_gene: TRBD1; CDR3aa: CASSSDQGARGNTIYF; CDR3nt: TGTGCCAGCAGCTCCGACCAGGGGGCGCGTGGAAACACCATATATTTT
v_gene: TRBV10-2; abundance: many; j_gene: TRBJ1-2; d_gene: NA; CDR3aa: CASVGVRGYGYTF; CDR3nt: TGCGCCAGCGTTGGGGTCCGGGGATATGGCTACACCTTC
v_gene: TRBV7-9; abundance: NA; j_gene: TRBJ2-5; d_gene: NA; CDR3aa: CASSLDGGKETQYF; CDR3nt: TGTGCCAGCAGCTTAGACGGCGGAAAAGAGACCCAGTACTTC
v_gene: TRBV11-3; abundance: NA; j_gene: TRBJ2-3; d_gene: NA; CDR3aa: CASSLDGTSTDTQYF; CDR3nt: TGTGCCAGCAGCTTGGACGGGACTAGCACAGATACGCAGTATTTT
v_gene: TRBV4-3; abundance: NA; j_gene: TRBJ1-1; d_gene: NA; CDR3aa: CASSQGMWGAKTEAFF; CDR3nt: TGCGCCAGCAGCCAGGGGATGTGGGGGGCAAAAACTGAAGCTTTCTTT
v_gene: TRBV5-6; abundance: NA; j_gene: TRBJ2-5; d_gene: TRBD1; CDR3aa: CASSLGTGGRSATQYF; CDR3nt: TGTGCCAGCAGCTTGGGGACAGGGGGCCGTTCGGCGACCCAGTACTTC
v_gene: TRBV6-2/TRBV6-3; abundance: NA; j_gene: TRBJ1-5; d_gene: TRBD1; CDR3aa: CASSDDRGGQPQHF; CDR3nt: TGTGCCAGCAGTGACGACAGGGGAGGTCAGCCCCAGCATTTT